These 21 T cell receptor beta chains were sequenced from one sample in a study of blood T cells in healthy people across ages. Alongside a J-beta primer mix, a sample-barcoded 5' primer served in a second PCR lasting about 6 to 12 cycles. TCRdb used MiXCR to reprocess the 5' RACE reads, holding one entry per CDR3 protein. The table includes about 690,000 distinct CDR3 sequences, 35% to 50% detected once. Specimen: blood. Receptors were obtained from a man older than 75 in good health.

The rearrangement links TRBV6-2 or TRBV6-3 to TRBJ1-5; D remains ambiguous. Germline V gene data show CDR1 as MNHEY and CDR2 as SVGEGT. V shed 5 bases and J shed 1 base, with 15 bases lying between them. CDR3 length equals 16 residues. The DNA of the CDR3 is TGTGCCAGCAGTCAGCCGGGCCGCGGAAGCAATCAGCCCCAGCATTTT. Translated: CASSQPGRGSNQPQHF.

This clonotype was recorded a few times. This sequence joins TRBV6-2 or TRBV6-3 and TRBJ2-7; a weak D match, TRBD1 (6 bases). Trimming took off 11 bases at V and 3 bases at J, with 20 bases between the two ends. Germline CDR1 is MNHEY and CDR2 is SVGEGT. This CDR3 has 14 amino acids. In DNA, the CDR3 is TGTGCCGCCCAGCAGGGGAGAGTAAGCTACGAGCAGTACTTC. As protein: CAAQQGRVSYEQYF.

Ten or more counts support this clonotype. The genes are TRBV7-3 and TRBJ2-3; 9 bases fit TRBD1. Germline V gene data show CDR1 as SGHTA and CDR2 as FQGTGA. Unmatched junction bases numbered 1, after V lost 1 base and J lost 2 bases. The CDR3 has 15 residues. Here the CDR3 reads CASSLNRGLTDTQYF. CDR3 DNA: TGTGCCAGCAGCTTAAACAGGGGGCTCACAGATACGCAGTATTTT.

This CDR3 is CASSGLDRGPADTQYF. CDR3 DNA sequence: TGTGCCAGCAGTGGACTGGACAGGGGGCCGGCAGATACGCAGTATTTT. This chain links TRBV28 with TRBJ2-3; the match to TRBD1 covers 11 bases. The trim removed 5 bases at V and 4 bases at J, leaving 8 bases unmatched. The CDR3 length is 16 residues. The V gene's germline CDR1 is MDHEN and CDR2 SYDVKM.

This clonotype was found once. The chain is built from TRBV29-1 and TRBJ2-7; weak D call: TRBD1 (5 bases). The germline V gene has CDR1 SQVTM and CDR2 ANQGSEA. The CDR3 spans 10 residues. Trimming pared 4 bases from V and 5 bases from J, leaving 6 bases between. CDR3 in amino acids: CSVAGNEQYF. The CDR3 nucleotides read TGCAGCGTTGCAGGGAACGAGCAGTACTTC.

The chain employs TRBV20-1 and TRBJ2-5; possible D gene TRBD2, 6 bases. The J call could be wrong; TRBJ2-7 is a better fit for the DNA end. The length of the CDR3 is 16 residues. Germline V gives CDR1 DFQATT, CDR2 SNEGSKA (reference sequence). The CDR3 nucleotides read TGCAGTGCATTCATACGAGCAGGACCGGGAGTGGTCGAGCAGTACTTC. Amino acids: CSAFIRAGPGVVEQYF.

This clonotype was seen at least ten times. CDR3 DNA: TGTGCCAGCAGCGACGGTCTTTTCTTTGATACGCAGTATTTT. Its protein is CASSDGLFFDTQYF. The chain has TRBV14 and TRBJ2-3; D gene uncertain. Trimming pared 5 bases from V and 6 bases from J, leaving 15 bases between. The CDR3 consists of 14 residues. Germline V lookup: CDR1 SGHDN, CDR2 FVKESK.

Points on this clonotype: Since a much larger clone is just one base distant, this may be a read error. The rearrangement uses TRBV29-1 and TRBJ2-7; tentatively, D is TRBD2 (5 bases). The CDR3 runs 13 residues. V gave up 6 bases and J gave up 2 bases, with 14 bases separating them. CDR1 and CDR2 from the germline V gene are SQVTM and ANQGSEA. The CDR3 is CSVAGGPTYEQYF. The CDR3 DNA reads as TGCAGCGTGGCGGGTGGGCCAACCTACGAGCAGTACTTC.

This clonotype was seen at least ten times. The chain joins TRBV7-2 to TRBJ2-5; 7 nucleotides line up with TRBD2. Germline assignment: CDR1 SGHTA and CDR2 FQGNSA. This CDR3 has 16 amino acids. Losses at the gene ends were 0 bases for V and 2 bases for J; bases not matched to a gene: 6. CDR3 nucleotides: TGTGCCAGCAGCTTAGCCCAAGCGGGGCAGCAAGAGACCCAGTACTTC. Amino acid sequence: CASSLAQAGQQETQYF.

The gene calls are TRBV15 and TRBJ2-5; D tentatively reads TRBD1 or TRBD2 (5 bases each). The DNA end is a closer match to TRBJ2-7, so the J assignment may be wrong. The CDR3 consists of 15 residues. Germline V CDR1 and CDR2: LNHNV, YYDKDF (reference sequence). CDR3: CVTGTDNPGIYEQYF. In DNA, the CDR3 is TGTGTCACGGGGACCGACAACCCGGGGATCTACGAGCAGTACTTC.

In regard to this clonotype: With a much larger clone just one base away, this may be a read error. V is TRBV3-1 and J is TRBJ2-5; D is perhaps TRBD1 (6 bases). Germline V gene lookup returns CDR1 LGHDT and CDR2 YNNKEL (reference sequence). CDR3 length: 13 amino acids. The ends were cut back, 2 bases at V and 11 bases at J, with 15 bases in the middle. The CDR3 bases are TGTGCCAGCAGCCAACCCACAGGGAATGAGCAGTACTTC. The encoded protein is CASSQPTGNEQYF.

V is TRBV2 and J is TRBJ2-3, with D tentatively TRBD2 (5 bases). The CDR3 extends over 17 amino acids. The V and J ends lost 4 bases and 0 bases respectively, with 17 bases between them. Germline CDR1 is SNHLY and CDR2 is FYNNEI. The CDR3 DNA reads TGTGCCAGCAGTGTTGGGAGTTCCCTATCGAGCACAGATACGCAGTATTTT. Residues: CASSVGSSLSSTDTQYF.

The sample holds a few counts of this clonotype. The J gene is TRBJ2-7, the V gene TRBV6-5; TRBD2 might be the D (5 bases). Germline V gene sequence: CDR1 MNHEY, CDR2 SVGAGI. V was shortened by 6 bases and J by 2 bases, with 11 bases between the two germline ends. The CDR3 runs 13 residues. The CDR3 sequence is CASREGQPYEQYF. In DNA, the CDR3 is TGTGCCAGCAGAGAGGGCCAGCCCTACGAGCAGTACTTC.

CDR3 bases: TGCAGCGTTGACGTCGCACAGGACCCCCATGGCTACACCTTC. Protein product: CSVDVAQDPHGYTF. The chain couples TRBV29-1 to TRBJ1-2; possible D gene TRBD1, 5 bases. Trimming stripped 3 bases from V and 6 bases from J, with 17 bases between. This CDR3 is 14 amino acids long. Germline assignment: CDR1 SQVTM and CDR2 ANQGSEA.

The J gene is TRBJ1-2, the V gene TRBV30, with 8 bases aligning to TRBD1. Trimming at V came to 3 bases and at J to 5 bases, leaving 8 bases not matched to a gene. Per germline, CDR1 GTSNPN and CDR2 SVGIG (reference sequence). This CDR3 has 14 residues. Written as DNA, the CDR3 is TGTGCCTGGAGGGTACAGGGGGAACTGTATGGCTACACCTTC. Its protein is CAWRVQGELYGYTF.

V usage is TRBV25-1 and J usage is TRBJ1-2, with D perhaps TRBD1 (5 bases). Trimming took 0 bases from V and 8 from J, leaving 10 bases between them. CDR1 is MGHDK, CDR2 SYGVNS, per germline. The CDR3 totals 13 residues. CDR3 nucleotides: TGTGCCAGCAGTGAATATGGGGGGGGAGGCTACACCTTC. Its protein is CASSEYGGGGYTF.

The J gene is TRBJ2-1, the V gene TRBV11-3; D is perhaps TRBD1 or TRBD2 (6 bases each). The V end was cut by 1 base, the J end by 8 bases, with 15 bases between. The CDR3 has 15 residues. CDR1 and CDR2 (germline): SGHNT, YENEEA. The DNA for the CDR3 is TGTGCCAGCAGCTTAGTTGGTCTGGGGGGCGATGAGCAGTTCTTC. Residues: CASSLVGLGGDEQFF.

This clonotype came up many times. The chain couples TRBV25-1 to TRBJ2-1; TRBD1 might be the D (6 bases). The V gene's germline CDR1 is MGHDK and CDR2 SYGVNS. V shed 1 base and J shed 3 bases, with 10 bases lying between them. The CDR3 is 15 amino acids. The CDR3 bases are TGTGCCAGCAGTGAATTTAGGGGGAACTACAATGAGCAGTTCTTC. As protein: CASSEFRGNYNEQFF.

V is TRBV29-1 and J is TRBJ2-7, with 7 bases identical to TRBD2. The CDR3 is made up of 14 amino acids. Germline values: CDR1 SQVTM, CDR2 ANQGSEA. V shed 2 bases, J shed 3 bases, and the junction held 7 bases outside the gene matches. Here the CDR3 DNA reads TGCAGCGTTGAATTGGGGGGGGTGCTCTACGAGCAGTACTTC. This encodes CSVELGGVLYEQYF.

This clonotype occurred a few times. For the CDR3, the DNA is TGTGCCAGCAGTGGAAACAGGGAACAGCCCCAGCATTTT. It specifies CASSGNREQPQHF. This rearrangement joins TRBV6-1 to TRBJ1-5; TRBD1 might be the D (6 bases). The V and J ends lost 4 bases and 7 bases respectively, with 11 bases between them. The germline V gene encodes CDR1 MNHNS and CDR2 SASEGT. This CDR3 spans 13 amino acids.

The CDR3 DNA reads as TGCGCCAGCAGCCAAACGAGGGGGGTCGGTCAGCCCCAGCATTTT. This codes for CASSQTRGVGQPQHF. The chain is built from TRBV4-3 and TRBJ1-5; maybe TRBD1 (6 bases). Germline lookup yields CDR1 LGHNA and CDR2 YSLEER. V was clipped by 2 bases and J by 6 bases, with 14 bases between them. The CDR3 is made up of 15 amino acids.